This entry concerns a single TCR beta chain. As yet, its antigen is unknown. This record belongs to a study of cytomegalovirus exposure and HLA in healthy donors. The CDR3 has 16 amino acids. Germline CDR1 SGHRS, CDR2 YFSETQ. V was shortened by 2 bases and J by 0 bases, with 11 bases between the two germline ends. 13 Jbeta primers and 60 Vbeta primers were used for the PCR. Sequenced by immunoSEQ multiplex PCR; TCRdb stores in-frame clones only, minus some. The sample includes 55,000 to 80,000 clones, 78% of them seen just once. Study findings and constraints: Most TCR sequences were rare, but some public TCRs occurred in many donors.

This chain uses TRBV5-1 with TRBJ2-2, with a possible D match to TRBD1 (6 bases). Source material: PBMCs. This clonotype was sampled from a man aged 40-49 years in good health and CMV-seronegative. The CDR3 sequence is CASSFLAGANTGELFF. The CDR3 DNA reads as TGCGCCAGCAGCTTTCTCGCAGGGGCGAACACCGGGGAGCTGTTTTTT.